This passage covers 32 T cell receptor beta chains from one sample sequenced in a study of cytomegalovirus exposure and HLA in healthy donors. The primer mix had 60 Vbeta and 13 Jbeta primers. Assay used: immunoSEQ multiplex PCR; TCRdb lists only in-frame clones, some missing. The repertoire holds about 67,000 clones, 75% to 90% seen once, with around 10% in the top ten. Specimen: PBMCs. The receptors come from a woman in her twenties or thirties in good health and CMV-seropositive.

The genes are TRBV11-2 and TRBJ2-2; TRBD2 might be the D (5 bases). The CDR3 has 16 residues. Trimming cost V 1 base and J 5 bases, with 14 bases left between them. The germline V gene encodes CDR1 SGHAT and CDR2 FQNNGV. The CDR3 coding sequence is TGTGCCAGCAGCTTAGGGGTCGGAGGAGTTACCGGGGAGCTGTTTTTT. Amino acids: CASSLGVGGVTGELFF.

J is TRBJ1-1 and V is TRBV6-5; TRBD1 agrees at 7 bases. Germline V lookup: CDR1 MNHEY, CDR2 SVGAGI. V shed 8 bases, J shed 3 bases, and the junction held 6 bases outside the gene matches. The CDR3 sequence is 13 residues long. This CDR3 reads CASSKGGYTEAFF. DNA of the CDR3: TGTGCCAGCTCAAAAGGGGGCTACACTGAAGCTTTCTTT.

V gene TRBV19 combines with J gene TRBJ2-1, with 9 positions matching TRBD2. CDR1 is LNHDA and CDR2 is SQIVND in the germline V gene (reference sequence). CDR3 length: 16 residues. V was clipped by 5 bases and J by 11 bases; unmatched bases: 16. CDR3 protein: CASSPPSGEVRSQQFF. As DNA, the CDR3 is TGTGCCAGTAGTCCCCCTAGCGGGGAGGTACGGTCGCAGCAGTTCTTC.

The gene calls are TRBV6-5 and TRBJ1-2, with 11 positions matching TRBD1. Germline CDR1 is MNHEY and CDR2 is SVGAGI. This CDR3 spans 15 amino acids. V gave up 2 bases and J gave up 2 bases; unmatched junction bases: 1. The CDR3 DNA reads TGTGCCAGCAGTTACGGGACAGGGGGGAACTATGGCTACACCTTC. This gives the protein CASSYGTGGNYGYTF.

The chain combines TRBV6-6 with TRBJ2-5, with D possibly TRBD2 on 5 matching bases. The V gene's germline CDR1 is MNHNY and CDR2 SVGAGI (reference sequence). CDR3 size: 12 residues. Trimming took off 7 bases at V and 5 bases at J, with 11 bases between the two ends. CDR3 nucleotides: TGTGCCAGCATGGTTGCGGGCGAGACCCAGTACTTC. It codes for CASMVAGETQYF.

The chain employs TRBV27 and TRBJ2-2, with D possibly matching TRBD2 (6 bases). Trimming cost V 5 bases and J 4 bases, with 11 bases left between them. This CDR3 spans 14 amino acids. The germline CDR1 and CDR2 sequences are MNHEY and SMNVEV (reference sequence). The CDR3 is CASSGGALTGELFF. CDR3 coding DNA: TGTGCCAGCAGTGGCGGGGCCCTCACCGGGGAGCTGTTTTTT.

The count of this clone is one. The rearrangement joins TRBV4-1 to TRBJ1-1, with 7 bases lining up with TRBD1. Losses at the gene ends were 4 bases for V and 9 bases for J; bases not matched to a gene: 5. Germline V gene sequence: CDR1 MGHRA, CDR2 YSYEKL. This CDR3 spans 12 amino acids. CDR3 DNA sequence: TGCGCCAGCAGCCCCGGGACAGATAAAGCTTTCTTT. This translates into CASSPGTDKAFF.

The rearrangement links TRBV4-1 to TRBJ2-1; 9 nucleotides align to TRBD1. After removal of 2 bases from V and 9 bases from J, the junction contained 8 bases not matched to a gene. CDR1 MGHRA and CDR2 YSYEKL come from the germline V gene. The CDR3 runs to 15 residues. Written as DNA, the CDR3 is TGCGCCAGCAGCCAAACAGGGACAGGGCTCGGTGAGCAGTTCTTC. It codes for CASSQTGTGLGEQFF.

This chain links TRBV2 with TRBJ1-6; D is possibly TRBD1 (5 bases). V was trimmed by 5 bases and J by 10 bases, leaving 21 bases between them. This CDR3 region has 16 residues. Germline CDR1 SNHLY, CDR2 FYNNEI. The CDR3 bases are TGTGCCAGCAGTTCCCAAATTGGGGCAGGGTGGTCACCCCTCCACTTT. It specifies CASSSQIGAGWSPLHF.

The chain has TRBV28 and TRBJ2-2; D ambiguous. The V gene's germline CDR1 is MDHEN and CDR2 SYDVKM. Trimming removed 6 bases at V and 2 bases at J, with 10 bases between. CDR3 size: 14 residues. CDR3 sequence: CASREYSNTGELFF. The CDR3, as DNA: TGTGCCAGCAGAGAGTACAGCAACACCGGGGAGCTGTTTTTT.

CDR3 residues: CASSWNRGNTEAFF. CDR3 in DNA: TGCGCCAGCAGCTGGAACAGGGGGAACACTGAAGCTTTCTTT. The chain has TRBV5-1 and TRBJ1-1; 7 bases are a match to TRBD1. V lost 3 bases and J lost 1; bases outside the gene matches: 3. Germline V lookup: CDR1 SGHRS, CDR2 YFSETQ. The CDR3 runs to 14 residues.

The V and J genes are TRBV28 and TRBJ2-1; D is uncertain. Germline CDR1 reads MDHEN; CDR2 reads SYDVKM. This CDR3 is built from 14 residues. The ends were cut back, 5 bases at V and 8 bases at J, with 16 bases in the middle. In DNA, the CDR3 is TGTGCCAGCAGTCTCCCACTTTCGGCGGATGAGCAGTTCTTC. Encoded protein: CASSLPLSADEQFF. Full variable domain (outside the CDR3, taken from reference TRBV28 and TRBJ2-1): DVKVTQSSRYLVKRTGEKVFLECVQDMDHENMFWYRQDPGLGLRLIYFSYDVKMKEKGDIPEGYSVSREKKERFSLILESASTNQTSMYLCASSLPLSADEQFFGPGTRLTVL.

This sequence joins TRBV27 and TRBJ1-2, with 11 bases aligning to TRBD1. The CDR3 covers 16 residues. The V segment lost 0 bases and the J segment 6 bases; nucleotides outside the gene matches: 6. CDR1 and CDR2 from the germline V gene are MNHEY and SMNVEV (reference sequence). The CDR3 loop reads CASSLSHRTGGNGYTF. CDR3 coding DNA: TGTGCCAGCAGTTTATCCCACCGGACAGGGGGCAATGGCTACACCTTC.

The chain has TRBV5-4 and TRBJ2-2; 11 bases align to TRBD2. The germline V gene encodes CDR1 SGHNT and CDR2 YYREEE (reference sequence). V lost 1 base, J lost 5 bases, and 4 bases stayed unmatched. CDR3 length equals 16 residues. The CDR3 loop reads CASSLKTSGRTGELFF. DNA of the CDR3: TGTGCCAGCAGCTTGAAAACTAGCGGGAGAACCGGGGAGCTGTTTTTT.

V usage is TRBV2 and J usage is TRBJ2-2, with 7 bases matching TRBD2. CDR3 length equals 15 residues. V shed 6 bases and J 4 bases; nucleotides not matched to a gene: 8. The germline V gene encodes CDR1 SNHLY and CDR2 FYNNEI. This CDR3 is CASRGSSGRTGELFF. The CDR3 DNA sequence: TGTGCCAGCAGAGGATCTAGCGGTCGCACCGGGGAGCTGTTTTTT.

The chain combines TRBV18 with TRBJ2-5; TRBD2 matches 7 bases. This CDR3 is built from 19 residues. Germline V gene sequence: CDR1 KGHSH, CDR2 LQKENI. J gave up 3 bases and V 1 base, and 17 bases lay outside the gene matches. CDR3 nucleotide sequence: TGTGCCAGCTCACCACGAGGGCTTATTGGCCGGCGGGGGAAAGAGACCCAGTACTTC. Amino acids: CASSPRGLIGRRGKETQYF.

Regarding this clone: Other DNA variants within this sample encode the same CDR3. V is TRBV29-1 and J is TRBJ2-5, with no clear D. Germline values: CDR1 SQVTM, CDR2 ANQGSEA. This CDR3 has 10 amino acids. The CDR3 coding sequence is TGCTCTGCCGGTGAAGAGACCCAGTACTTC. Its translation is CSAGEETQYF.

The V call is TRBV25-1, the J call TRBJ2-5; possible D gene TRBD2, 5 bases. The CDR3 is 14 amino acids. The V gene lost 5 bases and the J gene lost 5 bases, with 15 bases spanning the gap. Germline CDR1 reads MGHDK; CDR2 reads SYGVNS. CDR3 sequence (DNA): TGTGCCAGCAGTTTTACTGGGAGATCGGAGACCCAGTACTTC. This sequence encodes CASSFTGRSETQYF.

The rearrangement joins TRBV18 to TRBJ1-2, with D hard to call. Trimming took 0 bases from V and 13 from J, leaving 18 bases between them. The CDR3 extends over 14 amino acids. Germline V gives CDR1 KGHSH, CDR2 LQKENI. The CDR3 DNA reads TGTGCCAGCTCACCACCGATGGCTTCTAGGTCCTTCACCTTC. This encodes CASSPPMASRSFTF.

The rearrangement joins TRBV19 to TRBJ1-3; D unresolved. This CDR3 has 16 amino acids. V lost 3 bases and J lost 0, with 12 bases in between. In germline, CDR1 is LNHDA, CDR2 SQIVND (reference sequence). The CDR3 sequence is CASSMAGIRSGNTIYF. The DNA for the CDR3 is TGTGCCAGTAGTATGGCGGGGATTCGCTCTGGAAACACCATATATTTT.

The chain employs TRBV11-2 and TRBJ1-1; D not resolved. The CDR3 has 12 amino acids. V was clipped by 4 bases and J by 11 bases, with 14 bases between them. Germline V gives CDR1 SGHAT, CDR2 FQNNGV. The CDR3 loop reads CASSSPPGRAFF. In DNA form, the CDR3 reads TGTGCCAGCAGCTCCCCCCCTGGGAGGGCTTTCTTT.

On this clone: The identical CDR3 is also encoded by other nucleotide sequences in the sample. The rearrangement uses TRBV10-3 and TRBJ2-1, with TRBD2 matching over 8 bases. Germline V gene data show CDR1 as ENHRY and CDR2 as SYGVKD. V lost 6 bases to trimming and J lost 4 bases; unmatched junction nucleotides: 8. The CDR3 spans 15 residues. The CDR3: CAISPSGSGYNEQFF. The CDR3 DNA reads as TGTGCCATCAGCCCGAGCGGGAGTGGGTACAATGAGCAGTTCTTC.

The V call is TRBV10-1, the J call TRBJ2-7, with TRBD1 matching over 8 bases. V shed 6 bases and J 3 bases; nucleotides not matched to a gene: 4. The CDR3 spans 13 residues. Germline loops: CDR1 WNHNN, CDR2 SYGVQD (reference sequence). The CDR3 DNA sequence: TGCGCCAGCAGCGCCGGGACAGGCTACGAGCAGTACTTC. Translating gives CASSAGTGYEQYF.

This chain uses TRBV18 with TRBJ2-3; 11 nucleotides match TRBD2. With V trimmed by 2 bases and J by 4 bases, 5 bases remained unmatched. Germline values: CDR1 KGHSH, CDR2 LQKENI. The CDR3 consists of 16 residues. The CDR3 DNA follows: TGTGCCAGCTCACCAAGTCTAGCGGGAGGTGCAGATACGCAGTATTTT. Amino acids: CASSPSLAGGADTQYF.

The DNA of the CDR3 is TGTGCCAGCAACCGAAAGAGACTAGCGGGTATCTCTGGGGCCAACGTCCTGACTTTC. This sequence encodes CASNRKRLAGISGANVLTF. The chain links TRBV11-2 to TRBJ2-6; 10 bases line up with TRBD2. Germline CDR1 SGHAT, CDR2 FQNNGV. The CDR3 is 19 amino acids. V shed 7 bases, J shed 0 bases, and the junction held 12 bases outside the gene matches. Drawing the rest from reference TRBV11-2 and TRBJ2-6, the complete variable domain is EAGVAQSPRYKIIEKRQSVAFWCNPISGHATLYWYQQILGQGPKLLIQFQNNGVVDDSQLPKDRFSAERLKGVDSTLKIQPAKLEDSAVYLCASNRKRLAGISGANVLTFGAGSRLTVL.

This sequence joins TRBV27 and TRBJ1-1; D gene ambiguous. In germline, CDR1 is MNHEY, CDR2 SMNVEV (reference sequence). The CDR3 consists of 16 residues. V was cut by 2 bases and J by 4 bases, with 17 bases left in between. The CDR3 sequence is CASSLRRRAVGTEAFF. Written as DNA, the CDR3 is TGTGCCAGCAGTTTAAGAAGGAGGGCGGTTGGCACTGAAGCTTTCTTT.

V is TRBV10-3 and J is TRBJ2-7, with 9 bases matching TRBD2. With V trimmed by 4 bases and J by 6 bases, 4 bases remained unmatched. Germline V gene sequence: CDR1 ENHRY, CDR2 SYGVKD. There are 13 residues in the CDR3. Here the CDR3 DNA reads TGTGCCATCAGTGGGGCGGGAGGGCTCGAGCAGTACTTC. This codes for CAISGAGGLEQYF.

The genes are TRBV5-6 and TRBJ1-2; no definite D call. Trimming took 2 bases from V and 0 from J, leaving 8 bases between them. The CDR3 covers 14 residues. CDR1 SGHDT and CDR2 YYEEEE come from the germline V gene. CDR3 amino acids: CASSFYTSNYGYTF. The DNA of the CDR3 is TGTGCCAGCAGCTTCTATACTTCTAACTATGGCTACACCTTC.

The chain recombines TRBV5-1 with TRBJ2-3; 7 bases line up with TRBD2. After removal of 6 bases from V and 0 bases from J, the junction contained 13 bases not matched to a gene. Looked up from germline, CDR1 is SGHRS and CDR2 is YFSETQ. The CDR3 spans 17 residues. The CDR3 here is CASIEKGGVSSTDTQYF. The CDR3 nucleotides are TGCGCCAGCATCGAAAAGGGAGGGGTATCTAGCACAGATACGCAGTATTTT.

The chain joins TRBV27 to TRBJ1-2, with a weak D call TRBD1 (6 bases). Germline V CDR1 and CDR2: MNHEY, SMNVEV (reference sequence). The V end was cut by 2 bases, the J end by 6 bases, with 16 bases between. The CDR3 consists of 15 residues. The CDR3 spells CASSLIPGQSNGYTF. CDR3 DNA sequence: TGTGCCAGCAGTTTAATTCCCGGACAGTCCAATGGCTACACCTTC.

V and J are TRBV6-5 and TRBJ2-7; D is undetermined. This CDR3 region has 14 residues. In germline, CDR1 is MNHEY, CDR2 SVGAGI. Trimming took off 2 bases at V and 3 bases at J, with 11 bases between the two ends. Written as DNA, the CDR3 is TGTGCCAGCAGTTACGATGGCTCCGACTACGAGCAGTACTTC. Its translation: CASSYDGSDYEQYF.

In its sample, this clone was seen once. The chain couples TRBV27 to TRBJ2-6; 7 bases map to TRBD2. The CDR3 covers 14 residues. Germline CDR1 MNHEY, CDR2 SMNVEV (reference sequence). V trimming: 7 bases; J trimming: 5 bases; junction bases outside the gene matches: 5. CDR3 sequence (DNA): TGTGCCAGCAAAAGGGAGGGCTGGGCCAACGTCCTGACTTTC. Translated, it gives CASKREGWANVLTF. Full variable domain (remainder filled in from reference TRBV27 and TRBJ2-6): EAQVTQNPRYLITVTGKKLTVTCSQNMNHEYMSWYRQDPGLGLRQIYYSMNVEVTDKGDVPEGYKVSRKEKRNFPLILESPSPNQTSLYFCASKREGWANVLTFGAGSRLTVL.